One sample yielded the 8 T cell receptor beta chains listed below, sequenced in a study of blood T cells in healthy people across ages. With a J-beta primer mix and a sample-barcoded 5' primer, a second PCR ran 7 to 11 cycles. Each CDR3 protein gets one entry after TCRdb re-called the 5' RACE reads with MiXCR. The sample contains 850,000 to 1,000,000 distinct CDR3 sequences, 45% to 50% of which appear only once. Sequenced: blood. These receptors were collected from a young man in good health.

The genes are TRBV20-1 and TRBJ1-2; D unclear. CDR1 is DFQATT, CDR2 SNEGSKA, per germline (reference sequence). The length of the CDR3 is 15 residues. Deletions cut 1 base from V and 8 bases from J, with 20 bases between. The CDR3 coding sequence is TGCAGTGCTAGAGTGGTCGGGAAGGGTCCTGTGGGCTACACCTTC. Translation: CSARVVGKGPVGYTF.

Here the CDR3 reads CASSEPPGRDSTDTQYF. As DNA, the CDR3 is TGTGCCAGCAGCGAGCCCCCAGGACGGGATAGCACAGATACGCAGTATTTT. The chain has TRBV25-1 and TRBJ2-3; D possibly corresponds to TRBD2 (5 bases). Germline loops: CDR1 MGHDK, CDR2 SYGVNS. The V end lost 6 bases, the J end lost 0 bases, and 19 bases lay between the germline ends. The CDR3 sequence is 17 residues long. Together with reference TRBV25-1 and TRBJ2-3, the CDR3 gives the full variable domain: EADIYQTPRYLVIGTGKKITLECSQTMGHDKMYWYQQDPGMELHLIHYSYGVNSTEKGDLSSESTVSRIRTEHFPLTLESARPSHTSQYLCASSEPPGRDSTDTQYFGPGTRLTVL.

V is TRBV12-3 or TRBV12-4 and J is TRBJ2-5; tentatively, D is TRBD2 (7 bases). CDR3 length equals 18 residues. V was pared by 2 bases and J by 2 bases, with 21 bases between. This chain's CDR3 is CASSLRGGGRTIQETQYF. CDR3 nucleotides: TGTGCCAGCAGTTTAAGGGGGGGTGGCCGTACGATTCAAGAGACCCAGTACTTC.

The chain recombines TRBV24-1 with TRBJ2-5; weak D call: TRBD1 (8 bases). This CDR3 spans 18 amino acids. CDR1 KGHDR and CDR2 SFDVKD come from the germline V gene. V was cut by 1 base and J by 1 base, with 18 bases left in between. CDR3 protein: CATSDFGAGQDFQETQYF. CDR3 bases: TGTGCCACCAGTGATTTTGGAGCGGGACAGGACTTCCAAGAGACCCAGTACTTC.

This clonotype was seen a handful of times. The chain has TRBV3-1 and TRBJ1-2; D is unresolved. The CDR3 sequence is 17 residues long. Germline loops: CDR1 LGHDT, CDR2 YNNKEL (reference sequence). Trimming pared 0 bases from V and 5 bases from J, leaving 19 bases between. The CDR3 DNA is TGTGCCAGCAGCCAAGATCGTAGGGTCGCAGGACGTTATGGCTACACCTTC. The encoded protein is CASSQDRRVAGRYGYTF.

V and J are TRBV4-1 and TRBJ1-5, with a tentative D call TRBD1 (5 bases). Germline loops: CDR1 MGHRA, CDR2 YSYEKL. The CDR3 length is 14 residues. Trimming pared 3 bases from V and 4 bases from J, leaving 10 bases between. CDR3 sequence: CASSHPGQNQPQHF. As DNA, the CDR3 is TGCGCCAGCAGCCACCCCGGACAAAATCAGCCCCAGCATTTT.

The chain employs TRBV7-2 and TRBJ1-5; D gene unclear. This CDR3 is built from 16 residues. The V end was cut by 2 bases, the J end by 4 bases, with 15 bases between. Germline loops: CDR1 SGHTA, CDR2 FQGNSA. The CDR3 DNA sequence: TGTGCCAGCAGCTTAATAACGGGGTCCACAAATCAGCCCCAGCATTTT. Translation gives CASSLITGSTNQPQHF.

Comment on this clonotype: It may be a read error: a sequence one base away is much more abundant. The CDR3 region is CASGSGGLPYEQYF. In DNA, the CDR3 is TGTGCCAGCGGAAGCGGGGGACTACCGTACGAGCAGTACTTC. This chain joins TRBV3-1 and TRBJ2-7; 8 nucleotides agree with TRBD2. The germline gives CDR1 LGHDT, CDR2 YNNKEL (reference sequence). Trimming cost V 8 bases and J 4 bases; bases outside gene matches: 10. This CDR3 region has 14 residues.